This record covers a single T cell receptor (beta chain). Its target is not known. The data derive from a study of T cell responses to AZD1222 COVID-19 vaccine. CDR1 is LNHDA, CDR2 SQIVND, per germline (reference sequence). The CDR3 consists of 14 residues. With 8 bases removed from V and 7 bases from J, the gap between germline ends came to 19 bases. The assay was immunoSEQ multiplex PCR, and TCRdb's table has in-frame clones only and misses some. The profile shows roughly 130,000 clones, around 87% of them singletons. Study findings and constraints: The donor group comprised mostly white British people and more females; the analysis possibly underestimated clonal diversity. Just 5 to 7 AZD1222 recipients were seropositive at baseline. Breadth and depth of Spike-specific TCRs rose after two AZD1222 doses.

The origin of this receptor is an adult in good health. Sequencing was performed on peripheral blood, taken on day 0 of AZD1222 vaccination. The gene calls are TRBV19 and TRBJ2-3; D is possibly TRBD1 (5 bases). The CDR3 nucleotides are TGTGCCAGTGCCACCCTGGACAACCCCTATACGCAGTATTTT. The encoded protein is CASATLDNPYTQYF.